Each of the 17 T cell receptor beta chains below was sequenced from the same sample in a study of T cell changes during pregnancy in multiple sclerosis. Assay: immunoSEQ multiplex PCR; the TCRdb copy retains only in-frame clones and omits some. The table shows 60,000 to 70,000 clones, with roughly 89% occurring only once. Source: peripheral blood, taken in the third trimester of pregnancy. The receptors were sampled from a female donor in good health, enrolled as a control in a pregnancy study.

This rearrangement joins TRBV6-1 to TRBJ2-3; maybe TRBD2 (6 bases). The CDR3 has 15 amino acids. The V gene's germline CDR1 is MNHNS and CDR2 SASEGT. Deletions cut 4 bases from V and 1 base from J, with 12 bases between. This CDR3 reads CASSGQRLGTDTQYF. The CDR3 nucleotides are TGTGCCAGCAGTGGGCAGAGACTAGGCACAGATACGCAGTATTTT.

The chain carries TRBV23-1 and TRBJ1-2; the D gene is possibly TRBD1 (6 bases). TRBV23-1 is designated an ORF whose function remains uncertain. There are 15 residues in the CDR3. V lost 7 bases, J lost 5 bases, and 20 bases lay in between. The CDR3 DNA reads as TGCGCCAGCACACGAGGACAGCCAACAATTTATGGCTACACCTTC. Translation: CASTRGQPTIYGYTF.

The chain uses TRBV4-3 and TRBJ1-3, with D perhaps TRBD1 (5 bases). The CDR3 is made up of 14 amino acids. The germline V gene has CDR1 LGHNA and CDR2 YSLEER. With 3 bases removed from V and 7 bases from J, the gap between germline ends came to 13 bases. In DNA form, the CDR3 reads TGCGCCAGCAGCCATGCAGGGCGGGGGAACACCATATATTTT. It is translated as CASSHAGRGNTIYF.

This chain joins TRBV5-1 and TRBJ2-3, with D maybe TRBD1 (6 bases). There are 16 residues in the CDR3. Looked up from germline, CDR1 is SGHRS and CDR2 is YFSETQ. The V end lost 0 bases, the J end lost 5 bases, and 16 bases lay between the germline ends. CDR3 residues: CASSLGWGLYIDTQYF. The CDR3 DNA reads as TGCGCCAGCAGCTTGGGGTGGGGGCTATACATAGATACGCAGTATTTT.

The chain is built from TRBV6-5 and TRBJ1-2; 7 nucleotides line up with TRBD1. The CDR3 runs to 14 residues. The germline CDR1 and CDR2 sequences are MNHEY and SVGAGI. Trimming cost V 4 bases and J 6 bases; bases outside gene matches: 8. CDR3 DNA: TGTGCCAGCAGTTTCACAACGACAGGGAATGGCTACACCTTC. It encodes CASSFTTTGNGYTF.

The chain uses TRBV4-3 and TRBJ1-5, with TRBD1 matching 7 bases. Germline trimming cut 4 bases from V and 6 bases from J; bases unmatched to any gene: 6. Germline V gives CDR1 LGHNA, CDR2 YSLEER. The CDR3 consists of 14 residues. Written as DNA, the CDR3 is TGCGCCAGCAGCCTTAACAGGGGATTTCAGCCCCAGCATTTT. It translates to CASSLNRGFQPQHF.

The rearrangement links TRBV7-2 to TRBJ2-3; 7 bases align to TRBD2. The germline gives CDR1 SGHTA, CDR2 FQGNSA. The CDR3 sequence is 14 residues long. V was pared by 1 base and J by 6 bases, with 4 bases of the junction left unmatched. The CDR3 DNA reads TGTGCCAGCAGCTTAGGACTAGCCTGGGATACGCAGTATTTT. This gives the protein CASSLGLAWDTQYF.

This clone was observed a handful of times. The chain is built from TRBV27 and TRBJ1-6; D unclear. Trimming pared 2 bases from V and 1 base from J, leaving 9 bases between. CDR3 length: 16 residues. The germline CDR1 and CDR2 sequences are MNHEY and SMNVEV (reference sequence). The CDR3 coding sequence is TGTGCCAGCAGTTTACAGCGGGGTTCCTATAATTCACCCCTCCACTTT. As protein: CASSLQRGSYNSPLHF.

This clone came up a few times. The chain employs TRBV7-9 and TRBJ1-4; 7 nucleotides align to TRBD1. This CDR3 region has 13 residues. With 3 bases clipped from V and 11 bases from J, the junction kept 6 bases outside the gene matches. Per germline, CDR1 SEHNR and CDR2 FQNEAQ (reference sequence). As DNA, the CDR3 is TGTGCCAGCAGCTTTGCTGCAGGGGGGAAACTGTTTTTT. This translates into CASSFAAGGKLFF.

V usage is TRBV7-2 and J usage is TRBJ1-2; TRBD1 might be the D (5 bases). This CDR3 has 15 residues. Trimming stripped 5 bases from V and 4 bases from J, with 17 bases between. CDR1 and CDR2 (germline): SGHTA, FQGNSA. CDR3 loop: CASSHTQVYLYGYTF. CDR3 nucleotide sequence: TGTGCCAGCAGCCATACACAGGTTTACCTCTATGGCTACACCTTC.

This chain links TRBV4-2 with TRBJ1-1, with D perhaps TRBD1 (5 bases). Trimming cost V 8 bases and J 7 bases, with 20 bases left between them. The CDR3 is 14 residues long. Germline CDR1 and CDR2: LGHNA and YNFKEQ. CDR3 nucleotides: TGTGCCAGCGGGGGTGGGTTGGGGGGGGTTGAAGCTTTCTTT. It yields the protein CASGGGLGGVEAFF.

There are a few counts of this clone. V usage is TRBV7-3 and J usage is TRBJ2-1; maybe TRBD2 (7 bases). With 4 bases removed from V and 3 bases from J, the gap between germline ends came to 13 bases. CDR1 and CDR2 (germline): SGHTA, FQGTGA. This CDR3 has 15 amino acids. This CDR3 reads CASSSGAGDYNEQFF. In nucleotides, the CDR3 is TGTGCCAGCAGCTCGGGGGCGGGGGACTACAATGAGCAGTTCTTC.

The CDR3 reads CASSSLGTGNDEKLFF. DNA of the CDR3: TGTGCCAGCAGCTCACTAGGTACAGGGAACGATGAAAAACTGTTTTTT. The chain carries TRBV7-9 and TRBJ1-4, with D possibly matching TRBD1 (6 bases). The CDR3 extends over 16 amino acids. Germline-derived CDR1 and CDR2 are SEHNR and FQNEAQ (reference sequence). Trimming took off 4 bases at V and 6 bases at J, with 18 bases between the two ends.

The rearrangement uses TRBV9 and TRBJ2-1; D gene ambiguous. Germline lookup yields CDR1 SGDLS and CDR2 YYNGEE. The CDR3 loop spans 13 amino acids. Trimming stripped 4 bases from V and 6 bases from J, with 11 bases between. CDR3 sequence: CASSHGNPNEQFF. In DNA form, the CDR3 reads TGTGCCAGCAGCCACGGTAATCCCAATGAGCAGTTCTTC.

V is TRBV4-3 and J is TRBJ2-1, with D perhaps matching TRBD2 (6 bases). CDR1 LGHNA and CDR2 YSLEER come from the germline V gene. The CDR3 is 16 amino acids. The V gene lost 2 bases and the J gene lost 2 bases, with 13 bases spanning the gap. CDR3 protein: CASSQTFGGTYNEQFF. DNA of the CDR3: TGCGCCAGCAGCCAAACCTTCGGGGGAACCTACAATGAGCAGTTCTTC.

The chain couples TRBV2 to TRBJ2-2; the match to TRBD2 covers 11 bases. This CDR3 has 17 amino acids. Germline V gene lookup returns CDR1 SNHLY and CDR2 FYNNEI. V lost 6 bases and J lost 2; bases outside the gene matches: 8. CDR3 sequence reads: CASRVAGGPFNTGELFF. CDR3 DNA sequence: TGTGCCAGCAGGGTAGCGGGGGGGCCTTTTAACACCGGGGAGCTGTTTTTT.

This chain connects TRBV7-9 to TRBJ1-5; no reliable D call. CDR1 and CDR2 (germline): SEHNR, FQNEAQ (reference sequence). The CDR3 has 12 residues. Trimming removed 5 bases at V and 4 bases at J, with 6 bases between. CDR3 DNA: TGTGCCAGCAGCACTGAGAATCAGCCCCAGCATTTT. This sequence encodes CASSTENQPQHF. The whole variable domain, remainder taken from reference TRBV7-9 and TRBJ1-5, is DTGVSQNPRHKITKRGQNVTFRCDPISEHNRLYWYRQTLGQGPEFLTYFQNEAQLEKSRLLSDRFSAERPKGSFSTLEIQRTEQGDSAMYLCASSTENQPQHFGDGTRLSIL.